A selection of T cell receptor beta chains follows, all from one sample in a study of shared clonotypes between healthy human individuals. Profiling relied on immunoSEQ multiplex PCR, and the TCRdb table lists in-frame clones only, not all of them. The sample has 2 million to 2.5 million clones; approximately 93% are singletons. Sequences were obtained from naive CD4+ T cells from PBMCs. These receptor sequences come from a man between 18 and 35 years old in good health. Some clones in this sample may be carry-over from other donors' samples. CDR3s include the opening cysteine and the closing phenylalanine or tryptophan. The order of the fields is J gene, D gene, V gene, clone size, CDR3 DNA, CDR3 protein. A D gene is named only where the DNA matches it firmly. Rows give clone size only sometimes, using once, few, many, or a class for an expanded clone.

j_gene: TRBJ2-3
d_gene: TRBD2
v_gene: TRBV7-9
abundance: .
CDR3nt: TGTGCCAGCAGCTTCCGAGGCACTAGCGTCTCCCGTAGCACAGATACGCAGTATTTT
CDR3aa: CASSFRGTSVSRSTDTQYF

j_gene: TRBJ2-6
d_gene: .
v_gene: TRBV7-9
abundance: .
CDR3nt: TGTGCCAGCAGCTCGGACATCCACTCGCCTGGGGCCAACGTCCTGACTTTC
CDR3aa: CASSSDIHSPGANVLTF

j_gene: TRBJ2-1
d_gene: .
v_gene: TRBV28
abundance: .
CDR3nt: TGTGCCAGCACCTCTCCCGGCCGGGACAATGAGCAGTTCTTC
CDR3aa: CASTSPGRDNEQFF

j_gene: TRBJ2-7
d_gene: TRBD1
v_gene: TRBV7-2
abundance: .
CDR3nt: TGTGCCAGCAGCTCCCAGGGACAGTTATTCTCCTACGAGCAGTACTTC
CDR3aa: CASSSQGQLFSYEQYF

j_gene: TRBJ2-3
d_gene: TRBD2
v_gene: TRBV5-1
abundance: .
CDR3nt: TGCGCCAGCAGCTCAGGACTAGCGGGAGGGCCGACAGATACGCAGTATTTT
CDR3aa: CASSSGLAGGPTDTQYF

j_gene: TRBJ2-6
d_gene: TRBD1
v_gene: TRBV19
abundance: .
CDR3nt: TGTGCCAGTGGGCAGCAGGGGGCTTACGGGGCCAACGTCCTGACTTTC
CDR3aa: CASGQQGAYGANVLTF

j_gene: TRBJ1-4
d_gene: .
v_gene: TRBV28
abundance: .
CDR3nt: TGTGCCAGCAGTCGAGCCGGGACGACCAAAGGAAAACTGTTTTTT
CDR3aa: CASSRAGTTKGKLFF

j_gene: TRBJ2-1
d_gene: TRBD2
v_gene: TRBV6-6
abundance: .
CDR3nt: TGTGCCAGCAGCTTTAGCGGCCGGGGGGGAGAGCAGTTCTTC
CDR3aa: CASSFSGRGGEQFF

j_gene: TRBJ2-1
d_gene: TRBD2
v_gene: TRBV7-2
abundance: .
CDR3nt: TGTGCCAGCAGCCTAGGGACTAGCGGATACAATGAGCAGTTCTTC
CDR3aa: CASSLGTSGYNEQFF

j_gene: TRBJ2-7
d_gene: .
v_gene: TRBV5-5
abundance: .
CDR3nt: TGTGCCAGCAGCCCTTTTTCTGGGGCGACCTACGAGCAGTACTTC
CDR3aa: CASSPFSGATYEQYF

j_gene: TRBJ1-1
d_gene: TRBD1
v_gene: TRBV6-5
abundance: few
CDR3nt: TGTGCCAGCAGTCCCAAGACAGGGGCGAACACTGAAGCTTTCTTT
CDR3aa: CASSPKTGANTEAFF

j_gene: TRBJ2-2
d_gene: .
v_gene: TRBV29-1
abundance: .
CDR3nt: TGCAGCGTTGAAGATGTTAAGGTAACAACCACCGGGGAGCTGTTTTTT
CDR3aa: CSVEDVKVTTTGELFF

j_gene: TRBJ1-1
d_gene: .
v_gene: TRBV7-9
abundance: .
CDR3nt: TGTGCCAGCAGCTTAGCGAGATCCCAGACTGAAGCTTTCTTT
CDR3aa: CASSLARSQTEAFF

j_gene: TRBJ2-7
d_gene: .
v_gene: TRBV11-2
abundance: .
CDR3nt: TGTGCCAGCAGCCGGGATCCACAGTCCTACGAGCAGTACTTC
CDR3aa: CASSRDPQSYEQYF

j_gene: TRBJ2-3
d_gene: TRBD2
v_gene: TRBV5-4
abundance: .
CDR3nt: TGTGCCAGCAGCGGTGGACTAGCGGGAGATACGCAGTATTTT
CDR3aa: CASSGGLAGDTQYF

j_gene: TRBJ1-3
d_gene: .
v_gene: TRBV28
abundance: few
CDR3nt: TGTGCCAGCAGTTTATTTGGAAACACCATATATTTT
CDR3aa: CASSLFGNTIYF

j_gene: TRBJ2-5
d_gene: .
v_gene: TRBV5-1
abundance: .
CDR3nt: TGCGCCAGCAGCTTGGCCGAACAGCCAGCCCACCAAGAGACCCAGTACTTC
CDR3aa: CASSLAEQPAHQETQYF

j_gene: TRBJ2-5
d_gene: .
v_gene: TRBV7-7
abundance: .
CDR3nt: TGTGCCAGCAGCTTAGGGGCGAGTTCAGAGACCCAGTACTTC
CDR3aa: CASSLGASSETQYF

j_gene: TRBJ2-1
d_gene: .
v_gene: TRBV6-4
abundance: .
CDR3nt: TGTGCCAGCAGTGACTCGATTATGGCGGAAGGTGGGGGTGAGCAGTTCTTC
CDR3aa: CASSDSIMAEGGGEQFF

j_gene: TRBJ2-1
d_gene: TRBD2
v_gene: TRBV11-2
abundance: .
CDR3nt: TGTGCCAGCAGCGTTCGGACTAGCGGCGGCTACAATGAGCAGTTCTTC
CDR3aa: CASSVRTSGGYNEQFF

j_gene: TRBJ1-1
d_gene: .
v_gene: TRBV27
abundance: .
CDR3nt: TGTGCCAGCAGTTCTATGCCAGGGGCAGGTTTTGGGGGTTTCTTT
CDR3aa: CASSSMPGAGFGGFF

j_gene: TRBJ1-1
d_gene: TRBD1
v_gene: TRBV9
abundance: .
CDR3nt: TGTGCCAGCAGCGGCGTAGGGACAGGGACCACTGAAGCTTTCTTT
CDR3aa: CASSGVGTGTTEAFF

j_gene: TRBJ2-7
d_gene: .
v_gene: TRBV28
abundance: few
CDR3nt: TGTGCCAGCAGTTCCTCCTACGAGCAGTACTTC
CDR3aa: CASSSSYEQYF

j_gene: TRBJ2-2
d_gene: .
v_gene: TRBV5-1
abundance: once
CDR3nt: TGCGCCAGCAGCTTCATAGTGGGGATGAACACCGGGGAGCTGTTTTTT
CDR3aa: CASSFIVGMNTGELFF

j_gene: TRBJ1-1
d_gene: .
v_gene: TRBV19
abundance: .
CDR3nt: TGTGCCAGTAGTATTAGATTGCGCCCTGAAGCTTTCTTT
CDR3aa: CASSIRLRPEAFF

j_gene: TRBJ2-2
d_gene: .
v_gene: TRBV25-1
abundance: .
CDR3nt: TGTGCCAGCAGGGTCGAGGGTGGGACATTTCGTTACGGGGAGCTGTTTTTT
CDR3aa: CASRVEGGTFRYGELFF

j_gene: TRBJ2-3
d_gene: TRBD2
v_gene: TRBV7-2
abundance: .
CDR3nt: TGTGCCAGCGGACTAGCGGGCCGCACAGATACGCAGTATTTT
CDR3aa: CASGLAGRTDTQYF

j_gene: TRBJ1-2
d_gene: .
v_gene: TRBV27
abundance: once
CDR3nt: TGTGCCAGCAGTTTACAGACAGGACCTAACTATGGCTACACCTTC
CDR3aa: CASSLQTGPNYGYTF

j_gene: TRBJ1-1
d_gene: TRBD1
v_gene: TRBV7-3
abundance: .
CDR3nt: TGTGCCAGCAGCCTGAACAGGGGGACAGGGGTCACTGAAGCTTTCTTT
CDR3aa: CASSLNRGTGVTEAFF

j_gene: TRBJ2-7
d_gene: TRBD1
v_gene: TRBV10-3
abundance: .
CDR3nt: TGTGCCATCAGCACTTCGGACAGGACATACGAGCAGTACTTC
CDR3aa: CAISTSDRTYEQYF

j_gene: TRBJ2-1
d_gene: TRBD2
v_gene: TRBV7-2
abundance: .
CDR3nt: TGTGCCAGCAGCTTAGCGAGCGGGAGAATTGCCCCGAGCTCCTACAATGAGCAGTTCTTC
CDR3aa: CASSLASGRIAPSSYNEQFF

j_gene: TRBJ2-7
d_gene: .
v_gene: TRBV5-6
abundance: .
CDR3nt: TGTGCCAGCAGCTTGTATAGGAGTACCCCCTACGAGCAGTACTTC
CDR3aa: CASSLYRSTPYEQYF